The rows below give T cell receptor beta chains drawn from one sample of a study of CD8+ T cells in alopecia areata. Clones were sequenced by immunoSEQ multiplex PCR, and TCRdb holds only the in-frame ones, with some missing. The table lists approximately 300,000 clones, over 45% of them singletons. The sample here was CD4+ T cells sorted from blood, taken at week 24, from a patient treated with tofacitinib. These receptors came from a human donor with alopecia areata. Each CDR3 is given with its conserved first and last residue. The D gene is left open where the match is weak. Clone size is stated in some rows and not others, as once, few, many or a class when expanded.

DNA: TGTGCCAGCAGTCGCGGACAGGGGGCCGACTATGGCTACACCTTC; CDR3: CASSRGQGADYGYTF; length: 15; size: -; V: TRBV6-5; J: TRBJ1-2; D: TRBD1
DNA: TGTGCCACCAGCAGAGAATGGGCGAATGGTCAGTACTTC; CDR3: CATSREWANGQYF; length: 13; size: -; V: TRBV15; J: TRBJ2-7; D: -
DNA: TGCAGCGTTGTACAGGCAAACATTCAGTACTTC; CDR3: CSVVQANIQYF; length: 11; size: few; V: TRBV29-1; J: TRBJ2-4; D: -
DNA: TGTGCCAGTAGTATGGGGGAGACCCAGTACTTC; CDR3: CASSMGETQYF; length: 11; size: many; V: TRBV19; J: TRBJ2-5; D: -
DNA: TGTGCCAGCAGCCCTAGGGGCGGTAACAATGAGCAGTTCTTC; CDR3: CASSPRGGNNEQFF; length: 14; size: -; V: TRBV16; J: TRBJ2-1; D: -
DNA: TGTGCCAGCAGCCAAGAGGGGGGGGCCGGGACTGAAGCTTTCTTT; CDR3: CASSQEGGAGTEAFF; length: 15; size: few; V: TRBV4-2; J: TRBJ1-1; D: -
DNA: TGTGCCAGCAGCCAAGAGAGGGCAGGGCCAGATACGCAGTATTTT; CDR3: CASSQERAGPDTQYF; length: 15; size: -; V: TRBV4-2; J: TRBJ2-3; D: -
DNA: TGCGCCAGCAGCTTGGTGCAGGGGCCGGCGGGTGAGCAGTACTTC; CDR3: CASSLVQGPAGEQYF; length: 15; size: -; V: TRBV5-1; J: TRBJ2-7; D: -
DNA: TGTGCCTGGACTAGGGCGGAGGAAGCTTTCTTT; CDR3: CAWTRAEEAFF; length: 11; size: -; V: TRBV30; J: TRBJ1-1; D: -
DNA: TGCAGCGTTGAGCGGGACAGGGTCTACGAGCAGTACTTC; CDR3: CSVERDRVYEQYF; length: 13; size: -; V: TRBV29-1; J: TRBJ2-7; D: TRBD1
DNA: TGTGCCAGCAGCCACGGGACTAGCAAAGAAGGGGAGACCCAGTACTTC; CDR3: CASSHGTSKEGETQYF; length: 16; size: few; V: TRBV7-9; J: TRBJ2-5; D: TRBD2
DNA: TGTGCCAGCAGTTACCCGACAGGGAAGTACCCCCTGAGAGGGGTCTTC; CDR3: CASSYPTGKYPLRGVF; length: 16; size: -; V: TRBV6-5; J: TRBJ2-1; D: TRBD1
DNA: TGTGCCAGCAGCGTAGAACAGGGTAATGAGCAGTTCTTC; CDR3: CASSVEQGNEQFF; length: 13; size: -; V: TRBV9; J: TRBJ2-1; D: -
DNA: TGTGCCAGCACCACCGGGACAGGGCCCTCTGGGGCCAACGTCCTGACTTTC; CDR3: CASTTGTGPSGANVLTF; length: 17; size: few; V: TRBV25-1; J: TRBJ2-6; D: TRBD1
DNA: TGTGCCAGCAGCCTTCTAGGGACAGATGACATTCAGTACTTC; CDR3: CASSLLGTDDIQYF; length: 14; size: -; V: TRBV14; J: TRBJ2-4; D: TRBD1
DNA: TGTGCCAGCAGCTTGTCGGTTAAAGAGACCCAGTACTTC; CDR3: CASSLSVKETQYF; length: 13; size: few; V: TRBV5-6; J: TRBJ2-5; D: -
DNA: TGTGCCAGCAGCTTAGTCATGTCGGCAGGGGTAACTGAAGCTTTCTTT; CDR3: CASSLVMSAGVTEAFF; length: 16; size: -; V: TRBV7-9; J: TRBJ1-1; D: -
DNA: TGTGCCAGCAGCCAAGGATCGGGACGTACCAACGGTGAAGCTTTCTTT; CDR3: CASSQGSGRTNGEAFF; length: 16; size: few; V: TRBV4-2; J: TRBJ1-1; D: -
DNA: TGTGCCAGCTCACCATGGACTAGCGGGGGGTTTCATGAGCAGTTCTTC; CDR3: CASSPWTSGGFHEQFF; length: 16; size: -; V: TRBV18; J: TRBJ2-1; D: TRBD2
DNA: TGTGCCTGGAGGCACCTAGGCGGTTTTTTCTACACCGGGGAGCTGTTTTTT; CDR3: CAWRHLGGFFYTGELFF; length: 17; size: -; V: TRBV30; J: TRBJ2-2; D: -
DNA: TGTGCCAGCAGCCCCTTTGGGGGAAACACCATATATTTT; CDR3: CASSPFGGNTIYF; length: 13; size: -; V: TRBV7-2; J: TRBJ1-3; D: -
DNA: TGTGCCAGCAGTTTAACAGATACGCAGTATTTT; CDR3: CASSLTDTQYF; length: 11; size: -; V: TRBV7-2; J: TRBJ2-3; D: -
DNA: TGTGCCAGCAGCTCGTTCAAGGACAGGGCGCTCAATGAGCAGTTCTTC; CDR3: CASSSFKDRALNEQFF; length: 16; size: few; V: TRBV7-8; J: TRBJ2-1; D: TRBD1
DNA: TGTGCCAGCAGCTTAGATCGGGGAGATACGCAGTATTTT; CDR3: CASSLDRGDTQYF; length: 13; size: -; V: TRBV7-2; J: TRBJ2-3; D: -
DNA: TGTGCCAGCAGCTCCCGGGACGTCCAAGAGACCCAGTACTTC; CDR3: CASSSRDVQETQYF; length: 14; size: -; V: TRBV7-9; J: TRBJ2-5; D: -
DNA: TGTGCCTGGAGTTTGGGGGATCCACCCTATGGCTACACCTTC; CDR3: CAWSLGDPPYGYTF; length: 14; size: -; V: TRBV30; J: TRBJ1-2; D: -
DNA: TGTGCCAGCAGCTTAGGGCCACTCTACGAGCAGTACTTC; CDR3: CASSLGPLYEQYF; length: 13; size: few; V: TRBV7-2; J: TRBJ2-7; D: -
DNA: TGTGCCAGCAGTTACTCGTCCCCAACAGGGGGCGAGCAGTACTTC; CDR3: CASSYSSPTGGEQYF; length: 15; size: -; V: TRBV6-5; J: TRBJ2-7; D: TRBD1
DNA: TGTGCCAGCAGTTCCATCGGGGTCGCGCAAGAGACCCAGTACTTC; CDR3: CASSSIGVAQETQYF; length: 15; size: -; V: TRBV28; J: TRBJ2-5; D: -
DNA: TGTGCCAGCAATCAACTGGCTAGCGGGGGGTGGAACATTCAGTACTTC; CDR3: CASNQLASGGWNIQYF; length: 16; size: -; V: TRBV19; J: TRBJ2-4; D: TRBD2
DNA: TGTGCCTGGAGTGTGTTGGGCGGGGGCACAGATACGCAGTATTTT; CDR3: CAWSVLGGGTDTQYF; length: 15; size: -; V: TRBV30; J: TRBJ2-3; D: -
DNA: TGTGCCAGCAGCTTTACTGGGACGAAGGGCGAGCAGTACTTC; CDR3: CASSFTGTKGEQYF; length: 14; size: few; V: TRBV7-2; J: TRBJ2-7; D: -
DNA: TGCGCCAGCAGCCAGGGGAAGCTAGCGGGGGGACTCTACGAGCAGTACTTC; CDR3: CASSQGKLAGGLYEQYF; length: 17; size: -; V: TRBV4-1; J: TRBJ2-7; D: TRBD2
DNA: TGTGCCAGCAGCGGCGCGACAGGGGAAAAAGGTTCACCCCTCCACTTT; CDR3: CASSGATGEKGSPLHF; length: 16; size: -; V: TRBV6-4; J: TRBJ1-6; D: TRBD1
DNA: TGTGCCAGCAGCGTAAGCTGGACCTACAGACCACAGGGAAACACTGAAGCTTTCTTT; CDR3: CASSVSWTYRPQGNTEAFF; length: 19; size: few; V: TRBV9; J: TRBJ1-1; D: -
DNA: TGTGCCTGGAAGAGGGGCACCGCCATCCCCAACACCGGGGAGCTGTTTTTT; CDR3: CAWKRGTAIPNTGELFF; length: 17; size: -; V: TRBV30; J: TRBJ2-2; D: -
DNA: TGTGCCTGGAGTGTACCCAGGGAGCTGTTTTTT; CDR3: CAWSVPRELFF; length: 11; size: -; V: TRBV30; J: TRBJ2-2; D: -
DNA: TGCGCCAGCAGCCCGATAAGGAACACTGAAGCTTTCTTT; CDR3: CASSPIRNTEAFF; length: 13; size: -; V: TRBV4-3; J: TRBJ1-1; D: -
DNA: TGTGCCTGGAGAGGGGGGTGGAGAGAAGGAGAGACCCAGTACTTC; CDR3: CAWRGGWREGETQYF; length: 15; size: -; V: TRBV30; J: TRBJ2-5; D: -
DNA: TGTGCCAGCAGTTCCAGGGGGCCAGGGGTTGAGCAGTTCTTC; CDR3: CASSSRGPGVEQFF; length: 14; size: few; V: TRBV6-4; J: TRBJ2-1; D: TRBD1
DNA: TGCGCCAGCAGCTTGGGGAGGAACACTGAAGCTTTCTTT; CDR3: CASSLGRNTEAFF; length: 13; size: few; V: TRBV5-1; J: TRBJ1-1; D: -
DNA: TGTGCCTGGAGTAGAGGAAGACCTTACAATGAGCAGTTCTTC; CDR3: CAWSRGRPYNEQFF; length: 14; size: -; V: TRBV30; J: TRBJ2-1; D: -
DNA: TGTGCCAGCAGTTCCGCTCGGCGGAACACTGAAGCTTTCTTT; CDR3: CASSSARRNTEAFF; length: 14; size: -; V: TRBV6-5; J: TRBJ1-1; D: -
DNA: TGTGCCAGCAGTTACTGGGACTACGAGCAGTACTTC; CDR3: CASSYWDYEQYF; length: 12; size: -; V: TRBV6-5; J: TRBJ2-7; D: -
DNA: TGTGCCAGCAGCAGGACAGGGAGGAACACCGGGGAGCTGTTTTTT; CDR3: CASSRTGRNTGELFF; length: 15; size: few; V: TRBV7-2; J: TRBJ2-2; D: TRBD1
DNA: TGTGCCAGCAGAAGTCAGGGTTCGCAGTATTTT; CDR3: CASRSQGSQYF; length: 11; size: -; V: TRBV25-1; J: TRBJ2-3; D: -